The subject of this entry is one T cell receptor (beta chain). Antigen unknown. The sample is drawn from a study of monozygotic twins with inflammatory bowel disease. The CDR3 runs to 13 residues. Germline loops: CDR1 SGHRS, CDR2 YFSETQ. After re-calling the 5' RACE reads, TCRdb lists one entry per CDR3 protein, DNA absent. The sample yields approximately 340,000 distinct CDR3 sequences, of which the top ten take up roughly 2%. Broader study findings: Reduced clonotype sharing with other individuals was observed in IBD patients relative to healthy twins, especially with disease activity.

The sample consisted of blood. This clonotype originated in a human donor with ulcerative colitis or Crohn's disease, or a healthy co-twin of an affected twin (not recorded which). J is TRBJ1-1 and V is TRBV5-1. CDR3 amino acids: CASSLDGFTEAFF.